A single sample gave rise to the 22 T cell receptor beta chains below, sequenced in a study of tumor-infiltrating lymphocytes in primary liver carcinoma. Both RNA and DNA were isolated together from about 19-30 mg of bulk tissue that had not been sorted. With 500 ng total RNA as template and a constant-region primer, TCR beta cDNA was made. TCR beta libraries came from three nested multiplex PCR rounds using slightly modified ARM-PCR. In the first two PCR rounds, TRBV1-TRBV30 forward primers were paired with a C-beta reverse primer, and each round lasted roughly 10 cycles. MiXCR, run by TCRdb on the multiplex PCR reads, gives a single entry per CDR3 protein. The sample includes about 74,000 distinct CDR3 sequences, about 70% of them seen just once. Sequencing used liver tumor tissue from sampling region 4. The subset is: tumor region T4, right-lateral pole. Receptors originate from a middle-aged man with primary liver carcinoma and hepatitis B virus infection.

With regard to this clonotype: Germline and junction disagree at one end, which may indicate a read error. The chain employs TRBV4-1 and TRBJ2-1; 7 nucleotides line up with TRBD2. CDR3 size: 17 residues. The germline CDR1 and CDR2 sequences are MGHRA and YSYEKL. The CDR3 region has the DNA TGCGCCAGCAGCCAAGGCCTAGCGGAGAGCTCTTACAAAGAGCAGTTCTTC. This translates into CASSQGLAESSYKEQFF.

About this clonotype: A much larger clone lies a single base off, so this may be a read error. This chain uses TRBV28 with TRBJ2-3; D remains ambiguous. The V gene lost 5 bases and the J gene lost 0 bases, with 9 bases spanning the gap. The germline V gene encodes CDR1 MDHEN and CDR2 SYDVKM. This CDR3 is 14 amino acids long. The CDR3 DNA reads TGTGCCAGCAGTACCCGGATGAGCACAGATACGCAGTATTTT. It yields the protein CASSTRMSTDTQYF.

Comment on this clonotype: This CDR3 is missing its conserved last phenylalanine or tryptophan, likely due to a read error. The chain has TRBV6-1 and TRBJ2-7; D gene uncertain. This CDR3 spans 13 amino acids. Germline V CDR1 and CDR2: MNHNS, SASEGT. CDR3 loop: CANSLDESYEQYS. CDR3 sequence (DNA): TGTGCCAACAGTCTCGATGAATCCTACGAGCAGTACTCC.

Comments on this clonotype: A read error may account for a junction end that differs from germline. V and J are TRBV6-6 and TRBJ1-3; D is undetermined. This CDR3 contains 15 residues. Looked up from germline, CDR1 is MNHNY and CDR2 is SVGAGI (reference sequence). As DNA, the CDR3 is TGTCCCAGCAATTTCGACGCAACCACAGGAAACACCATATATTTT. It yields the protein CPSNFDATTGNTIYF.

This clonotype was seen a handful of times. Germline is not matched at one junction end, which may reflect a read error. The CDR3 coding sequence is TGTGTCTGGACCCGTAGCGGGAGGGGTCAGGGTGAGCAGTTCTTC. Its translation: CVWTRSGRGQGEQFF. The chain recombines TRBV30 with TRBJ2-1; TRBD2 matches at 11 bases. The CDR3 consists of 15 residues. CDR1 GTSNPN and CDR2 SVGIG come from the germline V gene (reference sequence).

With respect to this clonotype: The CDR3 carries no conserved terminal phenylalanine or tryptophan, so it likely arises from a read error. The chain has TRBV6-6 and TRBJ2-2; the D call may be TRBD1 or TRBD2 (5 bases each). In germline, CDR1 is MNHNY, CDR2 SVGAGI (reference sequence). The CDR3 is 15 residues long. The CDR3 loop is CASSYDAVGTGELFS. CDR3 sequence (DNA): TGTGCGAGCAGTTACGATGCGGTCGGGACCGGTGAGCTGTTTTCT.

The J gene is TRBJ2-1, the V gene TRBV6-5; TRBD2 might be the D (6 bases). CDR3 length: 17 residues. Per germline, CDR1 MNHEY and CDR2 SVGAGI. The V gene lost 0 bases and the J gene lost 2 bases, with 14 bases spanning the gap. DNA of the CDR3: TGTGCCAGCAGTTACTCGCGGGGAGGCGGTCCCTACAATGAGCAGTTCTTC. Residues: CASSYSRGGGPYNEQFF.

This clonotype has more than one count but fewer than ten. The chain employs TRBV25-1 and TRBJ1-2; a possible D gene is TRBD1 (5 bases). The CDR3 runs 14 residues. Germline V gene sequence: CDR1 MGHDK, CDR2 SYGVNS. The ends were cut back, 1 base at V and 4 bases at J, with 10 bases in the middle. CDR3 nucleotide sequence: TGTGCCAGCAGTGAATGGGGGTTCTCCTATGGCTACACCTTC. This sequence encodes CASSEWGFSYGYTF.

Regarding this clonotype: Germline and junction disagree at one end, which may indicate a read error. V and J are TRBV10-3 and TRBJ2-7; TRBD2 matches at 11 bases. The CDR3 consists of 18 residues. Germline CDR1 reads ENHRY; CDR2 reads SYGVKD. The CDR3 DNA sequence: TGTGGCATCAGCACGGGACTAGCGGCGTCCCCCTTCTCCTACGGGCAGTACTTC. Translated: CGISTGLAASPFSYGQYF.

For this clonotype: This clone may be a read error of a much larger clone one base away. For the CDR3, the DNA is TGTGCCAGCAGTGACTCGGGACTCTCGAACACCGGGAAGCTGTTTTTT. It codes for CASSDSGLSNTGKLFF. This sequence joins TRBV6-4 and TRBJ2-2; D is possibly TRBD2 (6 bases). The germline CDR1 and CDR2 sequences are MRHNA and SNTAGT. The CDR3 spans 16 residues.

This clonotype was picked up a small number of times. A much larger clonotype is one base distant, so this may be a read error. CDR3 DNA: TGTGCCAGCAGCTTGAGGGAGGGGATCATTAATGAGCAGTTCTTC. This translates into CASSLREGIINEQFF. The V call is TRBV5-4, the J call TRBJ2-1; 7 bases line up with TRBD2. CDR3 length: 15 amino acids. The germline V gene has CDR1 SGHNT and CDR2 YYREEE (reference sequence). Trimming removed 1 base from V and 7 bases from J; junction bases left unmatched: 8.

This clonotype was recorded many times. The chain employs TRBV30 and TRBJ2-3; D unclear. With 4 bases removed from V and 13 bases from J, the gap between germline ends came to 15 bases. Per germline, CDR1 GTSNPN and CDR2 SVGIG (reference sequence). The CDR3 contains 11 residues. CDR3 region: CAWTNDWVEYF. The CDR3 bases are TGTGCCTGGACTAATGACTGGGTAGAGTATTTT.

A note on this clonotype: A much larger clone differs by one base, so this may be a read error. The rearrangement links TRBV6-2 or TRBV6-3 to TRBJ1-5; D is possibly TRBD1 (6 bases). V shed 0 bases and J shed 5 bases, with 8 bases lying between them. Germline CDR1 MNHEY, CDR2 SVGEGT. This CDR3 region has 14 residues. The CDR3 DNA sequence: TGTGCCAGCAGTTACTCGGGGGGCGATCAGCCCCAGCATTTT. It translates to CASSYSGGDQPQHF.

This clonotype was observed at least ten times. V gene TRBV6-1 combines with J gene TRBJ2-1; 9 bases line up with TRBD2. Germline V CDR1 and CDR2: MNHNS, SASEGT. This CDR3 has 15 amino acids. V gave up 7 bases and J gave up 7 bases; unmatched junction bases: 11. The CDR3 nucleotides are TGTGCCAGCAAACTAGGGAGTAGCGGGAGTAATGAGCAGTTCTTC. As protein: CASKLGSSGSNEQFF.

The V call is TRBV5-1, the J call TRBJ1-5; D is ambiguous. From germline, CDR1 is SGHRS and CDR2 YFSETQ. Trimming shortened V by 3 bases and J by 7 bases, and 14 bases separated the two germline ends. This CDR3 contains 14 residues. CDR3 in DNA: TGCGCCAGCAGCTCAGGACTCCTCGGGCAGCCCCAGCATTTT. This gives the protein CASSSGLLGQPQHF.

This clonotype was counted at least ten times. The chain has TRBV4-1 and TRBJ1-4, with a tentative D call TRBD1 (5 bases). The V end was cut by 0 bases, the J end by 8 bases, with 16 bases between. Per the germline V gene, CDR1 is MGHRA and CDR2 is YSYEKL. The CDR3 is 16 amino acids. CDR3 amino acids: CASSQDQARGNEKLFF. DNA of the CDR3: TGCGCCAGCAGCCAAGATCAGGCGAGGGGAAACGAAAAACTGTTTTTT.

The V gene is TRBV11-1, the J gene TRBJ2-1, with a weak D call TRBD2 (6 bases). This CDR3 is built from 17 residues. The V and J ends lost 4 bases and 10 bases respectively, with 26 bases between them. The V gene's germline CDR1 is SGHAT and CDR2 FQDESV (reference sequence). The chain's CDR3 is CASSSGQVGGHLDEQFF. DNA of the CDR3: TGTGCCAGCAGCTCAGGACAAGTGGGAGGTCATCTGGACGAGCAGTTCTTC.

This clonotype has only a few counts. The chain's CDR3 is CASSPASASGTYNEQFF. The CDR3 DNA reads TGTGCCAGCTCACCAGCCTCAGCTAGCGGGACCTACAATGAGCAGTTCTTC. The chain recombines TRBV18 with TRBJ2-1; 9 bases are shared with TRBD2. V shed 2 bases and J 2 bases; nucleotides not matched to a gene: 7. The CDR3 is 17 amino acids. CDR1 KGHSH and CDR2 LQKENI come from the germline V gene.

About this clonotype: The junction departs from germline at one end; a sequencing error may be responsible. The genes are TRBV7-9 and TRBJ2-7, with 7 bases fitting TRBD2. Looked up from germline, CDR1 is SEHNR and CDR2 is FQNEAQ (reference sequence). The CDR3 consists of 16 residues. The CDR3 spells CVSSPSSGRESGEQYF. The CDR3, as DNA: TGTGTCAGCAGCCCTAGCTCAGGGCGGGAGTCAGGGGAGCAGTACTTC.

This clonotype was seen ten or more times. The chain combines TRBV2 with TRBJ2-4, with D maybe TRBD2 (6 bases). V was shortened by 8 bases and J by 2 bases, with 19 bases between the two germline ends. The germline CDR1 and CDR2 sequences are SNHLY and FYNNEI. The CDR3 runs to 16 residues. CDR3 amino acids: CASETSPLVPKNIQYF. In DNA, the CDR3 is TGTGCCAGCGAAACTAGCCCCTTGGTACCCAAAAACATTCAGTACTTC.

A remark on this clonotype: An end of the junction differs from the germline gene, which may be a read error. The chain links TRBV12-3 or TRBV12-4 to TRBJ2-2, with 9 bases that match TRBD2. This CDR3 has 16 amino acids. CDR3 sequence: CASSLLAGVATGKLFF. Here the CDR3 DNA reads TGTGCCAGCAGTTTGTTAGCGGGAGTAGCCACCGGGAAGCTGTTTTTT.

With regard to this clonotype: The junction differs from germline at one of its ends, possibly a read error. The chain recombines TRBV10-3 with TRBJ2-6; D tentatively fits TRBD1 or TRBD2 (5 bases each). The CDR3 contains 13 residues. CDR1 is ENHRY, CDR2 SYGVKD, per germline. The chain's CDR3 is CASASGGTNVQTF. The CDR3, as DNA: TGTGCCAGTGCCTCTGGTGGGACCAACGTCCAGACTTTC.